This T cell receptor (beta chain) was captured by sequencing in a study of OX40 agonist ivuxolimab in advanced cancers. Background on the study: Dose-escalation subjects each had hepatocellular carcinoma, melanoma, renal cell or head and neck cancer. From about 20 to 80 years was the age range, with a mean of approximately 63 years, and about 78% were male. Previous treatment with anti-PD-1, anti-PD-L1 or anti-CTLA-4 therapy was allowed; 35% to 50% had received some.

The table came from immunoSEQ multiplex PCR; TCRdb's copy has only in-frame clones and leaves some out. The sample contains around 26,000 clones, more than 70% of which appear only once. Worth noting for this clone: Its antigen remains unidentified.

V was cut by 5 bases and J by 1 base, with 9 bases left in between. Germline CDR1 is LGHNA and CDR2 is YSLEER. The CDR3 extends over 14 amino acids. Study-level results: Expanded clones were, on average, more numerous among CD8+ T cells than CD4+.

This chain links TRBV4-3 with TRBJ1-5, with a weak D call TRBD1 (5 bases). The sample in question was CD4+ or CD8+ T cells sorted from blood, obtained in a trial of the OX40 agonist ivuxolimab. The TCR sequence derives from an adult with an advanced solid tumor such as melanoma, head and neck, liver or kidney cancer. The CDR3 nucleotides are TGCGCCAGCAGCTACAGGTCGAGCAATCAGCCCCAGCATTTT. The encoded protein is CASSYRSSNQPQHF.